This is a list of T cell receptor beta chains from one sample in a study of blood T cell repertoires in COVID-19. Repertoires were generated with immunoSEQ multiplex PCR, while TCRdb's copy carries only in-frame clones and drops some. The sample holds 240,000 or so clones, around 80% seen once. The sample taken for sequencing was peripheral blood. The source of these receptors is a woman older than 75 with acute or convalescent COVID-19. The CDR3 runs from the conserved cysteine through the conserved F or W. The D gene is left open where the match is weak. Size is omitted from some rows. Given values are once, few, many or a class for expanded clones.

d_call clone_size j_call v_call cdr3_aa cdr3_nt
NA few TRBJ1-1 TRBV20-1 CSAFMNTEAFF TGCAGTGCTTTCATGAACACTGAAGCTTTCTTT
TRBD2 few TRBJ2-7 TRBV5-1 CASSASGRADEQYF TGCGCCAGCAGCGCGAGCGGGAGGGCTGACGAGCAGTACTTC
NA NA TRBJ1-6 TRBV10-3 CAISETDRDNSPLHF TGTGCCATCAGTGAAACGGACAGAGACAATTCACCCCTCCACTTT
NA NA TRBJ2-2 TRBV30 CAWSPLSRGGLAVRSSTGELFF TGTGCCTGGAGTCCTTTGAGCAGGGGCGGGCTAGCGGTGAGGTCTTCCACCGGGGAGCTGTTTTTT
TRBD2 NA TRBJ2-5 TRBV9 CASSARLAGGQETQYF TGTGCCAGCAGCGCAAGACTAGCGGGGGGGCAGGAGACCCAGTACTTC
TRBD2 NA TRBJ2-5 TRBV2 CASSEGLAGNQETQYF TGTGCCAGCAGTGAAGGCCTAGCGGGAAACCAAGAGACCCAGTACTTC
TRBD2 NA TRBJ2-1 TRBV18 CASSPSLAGVSHEQFF TGTGCCAGCTCGCCTTCTCTAGCGGGAGTTTCCCATGAGCAGTTCTTC
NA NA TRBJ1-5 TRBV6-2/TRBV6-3 CASSKGGNQPQHF TGTGCCAGCAGTAAAGGGGGCAATCAGCCCCAGCATTTT
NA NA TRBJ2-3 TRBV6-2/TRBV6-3 CASSYSRLALHFLYF TGTGCCAGCAGTTACTCCCGCTTAGCGCTCCATTTTCTGTATTTT
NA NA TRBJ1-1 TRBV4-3 CASSQLRRDTEAFF TGCGCCAGCAGCCAACTTCGACGGGACACTGAAGCTTTCTTT
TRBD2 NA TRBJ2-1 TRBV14 CASSQVGAGARVNEQFF TGTGCCAGCAGCCAAGTTGGAGCGGGGGCTAGGGTCAATGAGCAGTTCTTC
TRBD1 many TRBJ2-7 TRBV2 CASRRRDRGSYEQYF TGTGCCAGCAGGAGGAGGGACAGGGGGTCCTACGAGCAGTACTTC
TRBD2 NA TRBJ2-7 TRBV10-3 CAISEGSGTYEQYF TGTGCCATCAGTGAGGGTAGCGGGACCTACGAGCAGTACTTC
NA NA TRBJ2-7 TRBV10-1 CEHTTPGVYEQYF TGCGAACATACCACTCCCGGGGTCTACGAGCAGTACTTC
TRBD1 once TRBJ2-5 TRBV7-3 CASSRGQGQTQYF TGTGCCAGCAGCCGAGGACAGGGGCAGACCCAGTACTTC
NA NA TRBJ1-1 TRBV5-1 CASTLLETKNTEAFF TGCGCCAGCACCTTACTTGAGACAAAGAACACTGAAGCTTTCTTT
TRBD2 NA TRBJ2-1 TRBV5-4 CASSRNLAGGYNEQFF TGTGCCAGCAGCCGAAACCTAGCGGGGGGGTACAATGAGCAGTTCTTC
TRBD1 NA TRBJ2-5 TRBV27 CASSQQGVTRKTQYF TGTGCCAGCAGTCAACAGGGGGTAACGAGAAAGACCCAGTACTTC
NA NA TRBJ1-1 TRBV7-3 CASSLSTGMNTEAFF TGTGCCAGCAGCTTATCGACAGGAATGAACACTGAAGCTTTCTTT
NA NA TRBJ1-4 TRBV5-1 CASSWRGANEKLFF TGCGCCAGCAGCTGGAGGGGTGCTAATGAAAAACTGTTTTTT
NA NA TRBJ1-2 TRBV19 CASSGGSNYGYTF TGTGCCAGTAGTGGGGGCAGTAACTATGGCTACACCTTC
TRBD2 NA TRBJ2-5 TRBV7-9 CASSLQRGGSETQYF TGTGCCAGCAGCTTACAGCGGGGGGGATCAGAGACCCAGTACTTC
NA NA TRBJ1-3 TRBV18 CASSPSGVAGNTIYF TGTGCCAGCTCACCATCGGGAGTAGCCGGAAACACCATATATTTT
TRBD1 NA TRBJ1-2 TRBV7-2 CASSLAGQNYGYTF TGTGCCAGCAGCTTAGCGGGACAGAACTATGGCTACACCTTC
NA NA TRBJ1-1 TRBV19 CASSIGRALNTEAFF TGTGCCAGTAGTATCGGGAGGGCGCTGAACACTGAAGCTTTCTTT
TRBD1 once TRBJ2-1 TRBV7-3 CASSLRQGAVGEQFF TGTGCCAGCAGCTTAAGGCAGGGGGCGGTAGGTGAGCAGTTCTTC
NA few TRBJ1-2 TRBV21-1 CASTPGVYGYTF TGTGCCAGCACCCCAGGGGTCTATGGCTACACCTTC
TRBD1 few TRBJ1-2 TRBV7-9 CASSRTGVPYGYTF TGTGCCAGCAGCCGGACAGGGGTACCGTATGGCTACACCTTC
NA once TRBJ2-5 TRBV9 CASSVGAGLIQETQYF TGTGCCAGCAGCGTAGGGGCAGGGCTAATCCAAGAGACCCAGTACTTC
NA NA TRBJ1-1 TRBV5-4 CASSLTQGRTEAFF TGTGCCAGCAGCTTGACCCAGGGTCGGACTGAAGCTTTCTTT
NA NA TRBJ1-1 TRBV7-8 CASSQVGGKAFF TGTGCCAGCAGCCAAGTAGGGGGAAAAGCTTTCTTT
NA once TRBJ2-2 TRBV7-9 CASSLTTRGELFF TGTGCCAGCAGCTTAACCACCCGGGGTGAGCTGTTTTTT
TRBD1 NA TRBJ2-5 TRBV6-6 CASSFTEGAPGTQYF TGTGCCAGCAGTTTTACTGAGGGGGCTCCCGGGACCCAGTACTTC
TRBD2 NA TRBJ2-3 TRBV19 CASSPRSGSGTDTQYF TGTGCCAGTAGTCCCCGTAGCGGGAGTGGAACAGATACGCAGTATTTT
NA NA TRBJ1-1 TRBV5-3 CARSLYWEGSVEAFF TGTGCCAGAAGCTTGTATTGGGAGGGGTCCGTGGAAGCTTTCTTT
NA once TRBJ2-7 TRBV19 CASSMLQGGYEQYF TGTGCCAGTAGTATGCTGCAGGGAGGCTACGAGCAGTACTTC
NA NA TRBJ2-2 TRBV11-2 CASSPTVPGELFF TGTGCCAGCAGCCCGACAGTTCCCGGGGAGCTGTTTTTT
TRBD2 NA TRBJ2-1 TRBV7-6 CASSLPLRLAGGSSYNEQFF TGTGCCAGCAGCTTACCACTCCGGCTAGCGGGAGGGAGCTCCTACAATGAGCAGTTCTTC
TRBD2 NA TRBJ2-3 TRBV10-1 CASSGRDYRTDTQYF TGCGCCAGCAGTGGGCGGGACTACCGCACAGATACGCAGTATTTT
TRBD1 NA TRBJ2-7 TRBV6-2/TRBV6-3 CASSEDRRSNYEQYF TGTGCCAGCAGCGAGGACAGGAGAAGTAATTACGAGCAGTACTTC
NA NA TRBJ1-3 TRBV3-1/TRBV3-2 CASSQAAGGVGNTIYF TGTGCCAGCAGCCAAGCGGCGGGGGGCGTCGGAAACACCATATATTTT
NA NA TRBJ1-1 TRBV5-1 CASRNPRGTEAFF TGCGCCAGCCGAAACCCCAGGGGCACTGAAGCTTTCTTT
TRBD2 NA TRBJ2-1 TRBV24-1 CATSGAGTNNEQFF TGTGCCACCAGTGGGGCAGGGACTAACAATGAGCAGTTCTTC
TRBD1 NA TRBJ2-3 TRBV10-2 CASRAGTGATDTQYF TGCGCCAGCAGAGCCGGGACAGGGGCAACAGATACGCAGTATTTT
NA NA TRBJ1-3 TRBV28 CASSSPGEPATGNTIYF TGTGCCAGCAGTTCCCCGGGGGAGCCTGCAACTGGAAACACCATATATTTT
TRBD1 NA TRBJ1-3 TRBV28 CASSYTGTGLGNTIYF TGTGCCAGCAGTTACACCGGGACAGGCCTCGGAAACACCATATATTTT
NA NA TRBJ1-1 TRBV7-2 CASSDGQRVEAFF TGTGCCAGCAGCGACGGACAGAGGGTTGAAGCTTTCTTT
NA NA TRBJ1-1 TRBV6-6 CASSRTAQAFF TGTGCCAGCAGTAGGACAGCACAAGCTTTCTTT
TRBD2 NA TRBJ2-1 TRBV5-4 CASSLAPAGGGGQFF TGTGCCAGCAGCTTGGCCCCAGCGGGGGGGGGAGGGCAGTTCTTC
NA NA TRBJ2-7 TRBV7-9 CASSLQGGVPYEQYF TGTGCCAGCAGCTTACAGGGCGGGGTGCCCTACGAGCAGTACTTC
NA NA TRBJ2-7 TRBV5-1 CASSFRDNNEQYF TGCGCCAGCAGCTTCCGGGATAATAACGAGCAGTACTTC
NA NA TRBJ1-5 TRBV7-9 CASSLKGQAQHF TGTGCCAGCAGCTTAAAAGGTCAGGCCCAGCATTTT
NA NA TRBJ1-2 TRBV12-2 CASRLPTEDRGRFYGYTF TGTGCAAGTCGCTTACCGACCGAGGACAGGGGGCGCTTCTATGGCTACACCTTC
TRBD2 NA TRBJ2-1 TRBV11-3 CASSLLAEGYNEQFF TGTGCCAGCAGCTTGCTAGCGGAAGGCTACAATGAGCAGTTCTTC
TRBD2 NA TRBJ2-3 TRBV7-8 CASSPRLAVDTQYF TGTGCCAGCAGCCCGCGACTAGCGGTAGATACGCAGTATTTT